There are a few counts of the clone carrying this TCR beta chain. Antigen: not known. Method: immunoSEQ multiplex PCR; TCRdb's copy keeps in-frame clones and lacks some. The sample lists about 21,000 clones, 65% to 90% occurring once. V lost 3 bases and J lost 1, with 16 bases in between. Per germline, CDR1 MNHEY and CDR2 SMNVEV (reference sequence). The CDR3 length is 17 residues. The data originate from a study of regulatory dendritic cells for organ transplantation. Sorted subsets were CFSE-labeled and cultured around five days with allogeneic dendritic cells. The chain combines TRBV27 with TRBJ2-1, with D maybe TRBD2 (6 bases). The material sequenced was naive CD4+ T cells from blood cultured with dendritic cells. Subset meaning: CD45RA+ naive T cells. This TCR was sampled from a human donor in good health. CDR3 sequence reads: CASSFKEGSGSYNEQFF. The CDR3 nucleotides read TGTGCCAGCAGTTTTAAGGAGGGGAGCGGGTCCTACAATGAGCAGTTCTTC.